This T cell receptor (beta chain) was observed in a study of blood T cell repertoires in COVID-19. Study details: The origin of the acute and convalescent COVID-19 samples was the United States, Italy and Spain. The cDNA or gDNA used as material had been derived from T cells, B-cell-depleted T cells, or PBMCs.

Grouping used clinical history reported by participants in a survey and questionnaire. As processed by the authors: Reference gene primer amplification gave nucleated cell count estimates. TCRdb's table, derived via immunoSEQ multiplex PCR, lists solely in-frame clones and lacks some. V and J calls plus clone size are reproduced from that table; the DNA served to infer D and trimming. The sample yields 270,000 or so clones, 80% to 95% seen once. This CDR3 is 13 amino acids long. Between the trimmed V and J ends, which lost 1 base and 3 bases, there was a span of 7 bases. CDR1 MGHRA and CDR2 YSYEKL come from the germline V gene.

The receptor comes from a man in his forties or fifties who had been exposed to COVID-19. Sequenced material: PBMCs or T cells enriched from blood (not recorded which). The chain joins TRBV4-1 to TRBJ2-7; no definite D call. CDR3 sequence: CASSQANGYEQYF. The CDR3 nucleotides are TGCGCCAGCAGCCAAGCCAACGGCTACGAGCAGTACTTC.